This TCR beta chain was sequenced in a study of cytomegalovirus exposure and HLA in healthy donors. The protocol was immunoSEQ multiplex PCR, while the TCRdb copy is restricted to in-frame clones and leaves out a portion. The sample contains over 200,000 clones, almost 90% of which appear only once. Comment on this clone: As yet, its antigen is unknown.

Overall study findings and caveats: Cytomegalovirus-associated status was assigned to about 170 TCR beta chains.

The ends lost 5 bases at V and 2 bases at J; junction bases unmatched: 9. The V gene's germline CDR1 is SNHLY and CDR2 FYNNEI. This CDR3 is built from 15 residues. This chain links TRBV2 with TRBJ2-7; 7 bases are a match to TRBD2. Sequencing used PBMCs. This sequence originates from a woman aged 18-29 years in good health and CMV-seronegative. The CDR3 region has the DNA TGTGCCAGCAGTTCCCATTCCGGGAGGACCTACGAGCAGTACTTC. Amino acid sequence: CASSSHSGRTYEQYF.